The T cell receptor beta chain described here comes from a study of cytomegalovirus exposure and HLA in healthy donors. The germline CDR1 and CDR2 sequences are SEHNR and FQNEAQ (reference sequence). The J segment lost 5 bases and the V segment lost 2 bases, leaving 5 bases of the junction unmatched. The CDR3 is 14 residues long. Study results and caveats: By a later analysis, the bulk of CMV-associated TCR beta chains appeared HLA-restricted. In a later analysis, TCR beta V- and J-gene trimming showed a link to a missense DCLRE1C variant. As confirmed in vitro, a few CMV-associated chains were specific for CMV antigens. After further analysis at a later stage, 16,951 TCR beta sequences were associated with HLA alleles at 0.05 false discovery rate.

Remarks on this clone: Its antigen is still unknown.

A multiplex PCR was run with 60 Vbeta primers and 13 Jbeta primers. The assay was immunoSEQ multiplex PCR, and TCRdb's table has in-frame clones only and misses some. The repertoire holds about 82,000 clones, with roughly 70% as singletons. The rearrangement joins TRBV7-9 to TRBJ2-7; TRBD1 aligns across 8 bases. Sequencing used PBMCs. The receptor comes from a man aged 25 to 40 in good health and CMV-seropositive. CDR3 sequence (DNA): TGTGCCAGCAGCTTACGACAGGGGAAAAACGAGCAGTACTTC. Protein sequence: CASSLRQGKNEQYF.